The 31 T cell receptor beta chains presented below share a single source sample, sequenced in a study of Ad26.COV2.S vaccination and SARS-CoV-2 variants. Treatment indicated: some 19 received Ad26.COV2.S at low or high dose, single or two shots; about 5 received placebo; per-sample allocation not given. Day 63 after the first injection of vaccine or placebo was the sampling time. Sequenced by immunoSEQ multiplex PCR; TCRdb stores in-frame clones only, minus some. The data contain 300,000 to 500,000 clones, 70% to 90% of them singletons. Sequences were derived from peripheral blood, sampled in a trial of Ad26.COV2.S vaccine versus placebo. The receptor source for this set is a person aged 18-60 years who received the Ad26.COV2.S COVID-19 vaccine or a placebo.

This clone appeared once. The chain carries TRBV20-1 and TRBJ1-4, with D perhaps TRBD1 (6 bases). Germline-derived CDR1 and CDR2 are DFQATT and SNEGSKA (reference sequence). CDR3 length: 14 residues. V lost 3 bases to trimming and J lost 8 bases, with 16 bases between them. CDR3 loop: CSASNQDSLEKLFF. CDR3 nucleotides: TGCAGTGCTAGTAACCAGGACAGCCTAGAAAAACTGTTTTTT.

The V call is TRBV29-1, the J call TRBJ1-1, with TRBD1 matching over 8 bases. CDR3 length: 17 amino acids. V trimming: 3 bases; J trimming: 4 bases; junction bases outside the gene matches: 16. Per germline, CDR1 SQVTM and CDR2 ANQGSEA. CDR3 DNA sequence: TGCAGCGTTGACGGCCGGACAGGGCCCTCCCGGGGCACTGAAGCTTTCTTT. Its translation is CSVDGRTGPSRGTEAFF.

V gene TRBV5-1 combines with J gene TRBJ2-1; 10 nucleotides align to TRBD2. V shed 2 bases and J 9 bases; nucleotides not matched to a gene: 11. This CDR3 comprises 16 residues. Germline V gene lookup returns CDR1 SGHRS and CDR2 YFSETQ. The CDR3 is CASSLTLAGSNSEQFF. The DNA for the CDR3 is TGCGCCAGCAGCTTAACACTAGCGGGGTCCAACAGTGAGCAGTTCTTC. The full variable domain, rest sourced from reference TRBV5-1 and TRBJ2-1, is KAGVTQTPRYLIKTRGQQVTLSCSPISGHRSVSWYQQTPGQGLQFLFEYFSETQRNKGNFPGRFSGRQFSNSRSEMNVSTLELGDSALYLCASSLTLAGSNSEQFFGPGTRLTVL.

The CDR3 coding sequence is TGTGCCAGCAGCGTGGGCCCCGTCGGGGAGACCCAGTACTTC. Translation: CASSVGPVGETQYF. This chain uses TRBV2 with TRBJ2-5, with unresolved D. From germline, CDR1 is SNHLY and CDR2 FYNNEI. V was cut by 6 bases and J by 5 bases, with 16 bases left in between. The length of the CDR3 is 14 residues. The full variable domain, its missing parts supplied by reference TRBV2 and TRBJ2-5, is EPEVTQTPSHQVTQMGQEVILRCVPISNHLYFYWYRQILGQKVEFLVSFYNNEISEKSEIFDDQFSVERPDGSNFTLKIRSTKLEDSAMYFCASSVGPVGETQYFGPGTRLLVL.

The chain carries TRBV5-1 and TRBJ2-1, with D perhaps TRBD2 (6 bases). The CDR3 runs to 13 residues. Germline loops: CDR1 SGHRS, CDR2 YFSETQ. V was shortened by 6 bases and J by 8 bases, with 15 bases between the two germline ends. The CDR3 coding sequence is TGCGCCAGCAATCTTGCGGGGCTCGATGAGCAGTTCTTC. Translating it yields CASNLAGLDEQFF.

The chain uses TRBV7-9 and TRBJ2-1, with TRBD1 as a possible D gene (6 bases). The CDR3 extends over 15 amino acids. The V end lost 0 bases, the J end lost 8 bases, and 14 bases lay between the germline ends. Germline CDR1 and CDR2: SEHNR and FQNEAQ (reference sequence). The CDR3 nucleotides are TGTGCCAGCAGCTTAGCGGGCAACAGGGTGGATGAGCAGTTCTTC. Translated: CASSLAGNRVDEQFF.

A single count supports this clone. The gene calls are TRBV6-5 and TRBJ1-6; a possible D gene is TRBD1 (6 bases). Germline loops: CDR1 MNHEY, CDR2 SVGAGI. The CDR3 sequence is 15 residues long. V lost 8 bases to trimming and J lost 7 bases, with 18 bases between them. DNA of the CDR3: TGTGCCAGCTCTTCGATCGGGGACATCAATTCACCCCTCCACTTT. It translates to CASSSIGDINSPLHF.

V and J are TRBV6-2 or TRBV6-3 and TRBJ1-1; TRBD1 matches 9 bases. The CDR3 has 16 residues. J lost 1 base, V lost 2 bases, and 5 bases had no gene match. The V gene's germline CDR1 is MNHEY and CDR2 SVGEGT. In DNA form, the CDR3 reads TGTGCCAGCAGTTACGGACGGGACAGGGCGAACACTGAAGCTTTCTTT. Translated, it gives CASSYGRDRANTEAFF.

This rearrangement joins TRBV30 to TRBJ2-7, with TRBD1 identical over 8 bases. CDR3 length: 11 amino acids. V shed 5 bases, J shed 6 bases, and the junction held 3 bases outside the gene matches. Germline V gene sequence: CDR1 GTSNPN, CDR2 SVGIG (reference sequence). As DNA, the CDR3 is TGTGCCTGGCACACAGGGGGCGAGCAGTACTTC. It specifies CAWHTGGEQYF. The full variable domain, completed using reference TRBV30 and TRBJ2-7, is SQTIHQWPATLVQPVGSPLSLECTVEGTSNPNLYWYRQAAGRGLQLLFYSVGIGQISSEVPQNLSASRPQDRQFILSSKKLLLSDSGFYLCAWHTGGEQYFGPGTRLTVT.

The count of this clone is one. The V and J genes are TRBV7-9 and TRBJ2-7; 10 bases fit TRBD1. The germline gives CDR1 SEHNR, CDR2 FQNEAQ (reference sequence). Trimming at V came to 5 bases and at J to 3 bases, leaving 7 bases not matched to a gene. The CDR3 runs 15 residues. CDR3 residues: CASSERRTGGYEQYF. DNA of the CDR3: TGTGCCAGCAGCGAAAGGAGGACAGGGGGCTACGAGCAGTACTTC.

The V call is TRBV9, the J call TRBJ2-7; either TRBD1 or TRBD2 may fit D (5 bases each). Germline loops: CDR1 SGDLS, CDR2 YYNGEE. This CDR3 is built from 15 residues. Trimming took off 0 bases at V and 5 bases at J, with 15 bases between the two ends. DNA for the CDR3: TGTGCCAGCAGCGTAGGGGGGTACTTCTACGACGAGCAGTACTTC. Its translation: CASSVGGYFYDEQYF.

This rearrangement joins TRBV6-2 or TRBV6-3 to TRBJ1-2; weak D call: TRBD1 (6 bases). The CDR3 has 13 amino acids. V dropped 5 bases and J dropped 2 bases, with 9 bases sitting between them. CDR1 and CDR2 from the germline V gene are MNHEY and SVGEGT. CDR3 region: CASSNRANYGYTF. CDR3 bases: TGTGCCAGCAGTAACAGGGCCAACTATGGCTACACCTTC.

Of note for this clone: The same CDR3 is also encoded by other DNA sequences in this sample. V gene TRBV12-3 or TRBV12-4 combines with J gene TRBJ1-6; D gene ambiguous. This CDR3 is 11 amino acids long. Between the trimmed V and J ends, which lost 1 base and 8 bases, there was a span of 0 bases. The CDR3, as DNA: TGTGCCAGCAGTTTAGATTCACCCCTCCACTTT. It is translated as CASSLDSPLHF.

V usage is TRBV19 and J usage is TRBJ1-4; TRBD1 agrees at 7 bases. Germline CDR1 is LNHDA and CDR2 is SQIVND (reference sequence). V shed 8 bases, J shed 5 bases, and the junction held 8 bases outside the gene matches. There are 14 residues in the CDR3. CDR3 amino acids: CASRDRDGNEKLFF. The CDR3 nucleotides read TGTGCCAGTCGTGACAGGGATGGAAATGAAAAACTGTTTTTT.

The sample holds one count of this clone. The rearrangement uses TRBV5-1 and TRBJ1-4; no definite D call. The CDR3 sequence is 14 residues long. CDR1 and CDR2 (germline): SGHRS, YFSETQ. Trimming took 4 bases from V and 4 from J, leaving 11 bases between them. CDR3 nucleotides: TGCGCCAGCAGCGTGAACACCTTTAATGAAAAACTGTTTTTT. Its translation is CASSVNTFNEKLFF.

The CDR3 sequence: CASTGAGVSQDEQYF. DNA for the CDR3: TGTGCCAGCACCGGGGCAGGGGTAAGTCAGGACGAGCAGTACTTC. This chain uses TRBV5-8 with TRBJ2-7, with D perhaps TRBD1 (6 bases). Germline V gene data show CDR1 as SGHTS and CDR2 as YDEGEE. With 6 bases removed from V and 5 bases from J, the gap between germline ends came to 21 bases. The CDR3 totals 15 residues.

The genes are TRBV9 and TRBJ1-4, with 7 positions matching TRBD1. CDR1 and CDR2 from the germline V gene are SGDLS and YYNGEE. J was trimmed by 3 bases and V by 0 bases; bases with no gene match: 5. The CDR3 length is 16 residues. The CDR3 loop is CASSVGGQAANEKLFF. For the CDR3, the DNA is TGTGCCAGCAGCGTAGGAGGACAGGCCGCTAATGAAAAACTGTTTTTT.

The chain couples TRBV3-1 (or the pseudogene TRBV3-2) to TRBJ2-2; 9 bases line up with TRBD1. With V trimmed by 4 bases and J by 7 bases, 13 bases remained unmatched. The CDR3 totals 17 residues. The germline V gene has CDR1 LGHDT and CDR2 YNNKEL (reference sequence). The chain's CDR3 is CASSPQAWDRVFGELFF. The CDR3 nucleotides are TGTGCCAGCAGCCCCCAGGCCTGGGACAGGGTTTTCGGGGAGCTGTTTTTT.

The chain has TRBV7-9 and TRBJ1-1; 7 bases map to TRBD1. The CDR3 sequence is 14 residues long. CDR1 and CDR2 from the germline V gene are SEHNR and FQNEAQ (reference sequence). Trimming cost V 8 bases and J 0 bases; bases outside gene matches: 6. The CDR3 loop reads CASRWDSLNTEAFF. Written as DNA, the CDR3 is TGTGCCAGCCGCTGGGACAGCCTGAACACTGAAGCTTTCTTT. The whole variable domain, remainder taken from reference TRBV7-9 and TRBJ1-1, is DTGVSQNPRHKITKRGQNVTFRCDPISEHNRLYWYRQTLGQGPEFLTYFQNEAQLEKSRLLSDRFSAERPKGSFSTLEIQRTEQGDSAMYLCASRWDSLNTEAFFGQGTRLTVV.

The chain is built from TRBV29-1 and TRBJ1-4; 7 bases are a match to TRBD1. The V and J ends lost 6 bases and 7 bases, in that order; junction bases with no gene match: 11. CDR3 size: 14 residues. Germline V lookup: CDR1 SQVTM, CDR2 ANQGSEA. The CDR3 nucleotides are TGCAGCGTGGGGGAAACAGGGGTGTCTGAAAAACTGTTTTTT. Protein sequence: CSVGETGVSEKLFF.

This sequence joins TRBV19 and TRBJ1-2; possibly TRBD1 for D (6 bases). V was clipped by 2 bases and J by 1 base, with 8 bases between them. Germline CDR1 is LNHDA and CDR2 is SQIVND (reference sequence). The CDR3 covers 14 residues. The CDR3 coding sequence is TGTGCCAGTAGTATACCAGGGGATAACTATGGCTACACCTTC. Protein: CASSIPGDNYGYTF.

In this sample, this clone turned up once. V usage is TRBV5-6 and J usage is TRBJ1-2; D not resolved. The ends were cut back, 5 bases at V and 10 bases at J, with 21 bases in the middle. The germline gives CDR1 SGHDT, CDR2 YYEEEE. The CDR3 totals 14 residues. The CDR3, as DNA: TGTGCCAGCAGTTACCAGAGGGCTAGGGTAGCCTACACCTTC. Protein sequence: CASSYQRARVAYTF. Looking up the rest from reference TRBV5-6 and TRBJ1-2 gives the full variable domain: DAGVTQSPTHLIKTRGQQVTLRCSPKSGHDTVSWYQQALGQGPQFIFQYYEEEERQRGNFPDRFSGHQFPNYSSELNVNALLLGDSALYLCASSYQRARVAYTFGSGTRLTVV.

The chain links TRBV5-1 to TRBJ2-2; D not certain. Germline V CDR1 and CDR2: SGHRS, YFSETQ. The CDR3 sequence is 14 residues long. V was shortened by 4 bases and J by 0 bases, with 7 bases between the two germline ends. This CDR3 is CASSPQTNTGELFF. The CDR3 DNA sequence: TGCGCCAGCAGCCCCCAAACGAACACCGGGGAGCTGTTTTTT.

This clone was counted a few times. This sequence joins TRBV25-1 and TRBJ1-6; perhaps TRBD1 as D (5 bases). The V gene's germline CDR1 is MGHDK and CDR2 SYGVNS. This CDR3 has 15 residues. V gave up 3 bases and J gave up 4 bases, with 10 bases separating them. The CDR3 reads CASSDAGPYNSPLHF. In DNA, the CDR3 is TGTGCCAGCAGTGATGCAGGGCCTTATAATTCACCCCTCCACTTT.

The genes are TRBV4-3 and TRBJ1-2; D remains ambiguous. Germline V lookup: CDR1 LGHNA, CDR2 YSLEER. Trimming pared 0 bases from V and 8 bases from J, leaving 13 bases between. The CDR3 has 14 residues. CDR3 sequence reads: CASSQDPTAGGYTF. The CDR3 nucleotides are TGCGCCAGCAGCCAAGATCCGACGGCGGGCGGCTACACCTTC.

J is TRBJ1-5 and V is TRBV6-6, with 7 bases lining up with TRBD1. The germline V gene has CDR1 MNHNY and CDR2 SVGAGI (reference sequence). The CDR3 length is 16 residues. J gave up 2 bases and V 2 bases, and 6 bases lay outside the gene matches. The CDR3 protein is CASSYGQGGRNQPQHF. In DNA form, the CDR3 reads TGTGCCAGCAGTTACGGCCAGGGGGGGCGCAATCAGCCCCAGCATTTT.

The CDR3 region is CASSPPAGSNTDTQYF. The CDR3 DNA is TGTGCCAGCTCACCACCAGCGGGGTCAAACACAGATACGCAGTATTTT. The J gene is TRBJ2-3, the V gene TRBV18; 7 bases fit TRBD2. Germline CDR1 KGHSH, CDR2 LQKENI. CDR3 length: 16 residues. Trimming at V came to 0 bases and at J to 2 bases, leaving 5 bases not matched to a gene.

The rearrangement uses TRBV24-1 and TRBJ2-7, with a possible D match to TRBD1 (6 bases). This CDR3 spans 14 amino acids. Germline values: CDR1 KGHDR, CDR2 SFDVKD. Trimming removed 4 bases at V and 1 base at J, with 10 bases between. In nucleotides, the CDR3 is TGTGCCACCAGTGAAGGGGGAAAATCCTACGAGCAGTACTTC. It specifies CATSEGGKSYEQYF.

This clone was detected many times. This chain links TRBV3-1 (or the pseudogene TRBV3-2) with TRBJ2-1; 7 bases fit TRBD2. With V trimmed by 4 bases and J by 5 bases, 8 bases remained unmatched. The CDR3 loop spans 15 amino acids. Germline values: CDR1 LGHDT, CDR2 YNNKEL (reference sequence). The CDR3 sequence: CASSPGLDPHNEQFF. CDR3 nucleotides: TGTGCCAGCAGCCCCGGACTAGATCCCCACAATGAGCAGTTCTTC.

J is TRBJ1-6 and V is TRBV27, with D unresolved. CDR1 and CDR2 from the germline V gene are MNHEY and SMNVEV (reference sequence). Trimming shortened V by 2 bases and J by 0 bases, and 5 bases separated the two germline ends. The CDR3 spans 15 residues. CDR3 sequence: CASSLGLSYNSPLHF. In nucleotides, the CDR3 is TGTGCCAGCAGTTTAGGACTCTCCTATAATTCACCCCTCCACTTT.

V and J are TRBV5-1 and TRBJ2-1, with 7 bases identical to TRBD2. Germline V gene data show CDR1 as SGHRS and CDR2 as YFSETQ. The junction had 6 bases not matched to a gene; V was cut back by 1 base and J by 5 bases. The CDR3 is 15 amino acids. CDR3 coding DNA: TGCGCCAGCAGCTTGTATAAGGGAGGGAACAATGAGCAGTTCTTC. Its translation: CASSLYKGGNNEQFF.